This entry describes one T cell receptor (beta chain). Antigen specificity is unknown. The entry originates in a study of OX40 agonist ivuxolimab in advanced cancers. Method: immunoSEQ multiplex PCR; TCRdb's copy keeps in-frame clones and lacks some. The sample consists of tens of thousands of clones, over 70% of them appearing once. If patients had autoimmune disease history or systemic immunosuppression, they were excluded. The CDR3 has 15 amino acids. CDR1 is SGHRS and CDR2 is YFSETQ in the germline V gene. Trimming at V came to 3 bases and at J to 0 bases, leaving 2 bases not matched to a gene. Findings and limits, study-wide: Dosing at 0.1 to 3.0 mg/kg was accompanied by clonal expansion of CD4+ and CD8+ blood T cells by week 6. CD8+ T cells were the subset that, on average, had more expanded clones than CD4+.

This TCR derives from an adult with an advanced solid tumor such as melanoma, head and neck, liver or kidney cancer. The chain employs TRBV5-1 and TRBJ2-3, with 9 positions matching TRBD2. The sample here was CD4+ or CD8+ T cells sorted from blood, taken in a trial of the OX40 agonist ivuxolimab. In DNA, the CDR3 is TGCGCCAGCAGCTGGACTAGCGCTAGCACAGATACGCAGTATTTT. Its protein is CASSWTSASTDTQYF.